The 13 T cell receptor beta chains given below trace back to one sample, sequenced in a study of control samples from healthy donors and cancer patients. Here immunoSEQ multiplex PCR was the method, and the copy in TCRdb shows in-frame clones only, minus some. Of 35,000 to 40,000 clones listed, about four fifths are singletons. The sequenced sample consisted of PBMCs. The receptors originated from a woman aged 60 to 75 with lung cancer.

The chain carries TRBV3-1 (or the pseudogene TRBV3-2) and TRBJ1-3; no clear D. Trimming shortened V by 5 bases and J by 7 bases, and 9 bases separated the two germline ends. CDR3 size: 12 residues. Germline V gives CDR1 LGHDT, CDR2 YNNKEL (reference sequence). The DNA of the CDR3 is TGTGCCAGCAGCGACTCGGGTAACACCATATATTTT. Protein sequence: CASSDSGNTIYF.

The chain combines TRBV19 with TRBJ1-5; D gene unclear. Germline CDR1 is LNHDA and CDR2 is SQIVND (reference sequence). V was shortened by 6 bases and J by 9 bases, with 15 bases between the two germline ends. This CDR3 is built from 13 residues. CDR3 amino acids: CASSIDRGWPQHF. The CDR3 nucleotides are TGTGCCAGTAGCATTGACCGTGGTTGGCCCCAGCATTTT.

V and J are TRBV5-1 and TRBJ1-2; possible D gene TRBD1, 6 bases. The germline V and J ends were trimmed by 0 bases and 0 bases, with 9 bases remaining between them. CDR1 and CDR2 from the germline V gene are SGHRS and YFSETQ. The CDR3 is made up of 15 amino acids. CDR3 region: CASSLGQAANYGYTF. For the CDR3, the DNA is TGCGCCAGCAGCTTGGGACAGGCAGCTAACTATGGCTACACCTTC.

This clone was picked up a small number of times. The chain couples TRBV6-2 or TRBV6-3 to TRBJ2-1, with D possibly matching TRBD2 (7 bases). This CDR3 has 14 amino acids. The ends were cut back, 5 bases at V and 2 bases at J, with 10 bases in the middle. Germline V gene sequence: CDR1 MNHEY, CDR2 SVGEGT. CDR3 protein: CASSKGGAYNEQFF. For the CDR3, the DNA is TGTGCCAGCAGTAAAGGGGGGGCCTACAATGAGCAGTTCTTC.

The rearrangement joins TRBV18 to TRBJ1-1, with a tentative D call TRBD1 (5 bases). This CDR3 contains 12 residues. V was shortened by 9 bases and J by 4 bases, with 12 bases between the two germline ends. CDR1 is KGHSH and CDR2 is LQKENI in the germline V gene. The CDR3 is CASTSGGTEAFF. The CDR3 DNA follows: TGTGCCAGTACCTCCGGGGGCACTGAAGCTTTCTTT.

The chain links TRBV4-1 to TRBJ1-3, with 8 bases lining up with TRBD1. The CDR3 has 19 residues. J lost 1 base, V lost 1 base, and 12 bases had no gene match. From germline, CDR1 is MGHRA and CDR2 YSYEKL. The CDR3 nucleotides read TGCGCCAGCAGCCAAGTCCCGGCAGGGGGCACACCTTCTGGAAACACCATATATTTT. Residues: CASSQVPAGGTPSGNTIYF.

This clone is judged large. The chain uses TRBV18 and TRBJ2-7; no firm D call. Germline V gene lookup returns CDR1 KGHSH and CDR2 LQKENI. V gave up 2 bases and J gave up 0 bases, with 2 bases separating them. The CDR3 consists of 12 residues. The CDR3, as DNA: TGTGCCAGCTCACCAGACTCCTACGAGCAGTACTTC. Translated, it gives CASSPDSYEQYF.

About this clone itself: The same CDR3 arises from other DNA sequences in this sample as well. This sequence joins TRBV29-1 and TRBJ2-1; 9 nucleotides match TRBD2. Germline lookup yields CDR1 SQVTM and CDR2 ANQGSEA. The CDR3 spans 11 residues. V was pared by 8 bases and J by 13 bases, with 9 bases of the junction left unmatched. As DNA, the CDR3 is TGCAGCTCCCGGCTAGCGGGATTTCAGTTCTTC. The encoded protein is CSSRLAGFQFF.

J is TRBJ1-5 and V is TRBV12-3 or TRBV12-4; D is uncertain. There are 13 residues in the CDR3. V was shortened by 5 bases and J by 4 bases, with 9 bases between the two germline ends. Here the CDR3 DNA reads TGTGCCAGCAGTCGGAAAATAAATCAGCCCCAGCATTTT. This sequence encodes CASSRKINQPQHF.

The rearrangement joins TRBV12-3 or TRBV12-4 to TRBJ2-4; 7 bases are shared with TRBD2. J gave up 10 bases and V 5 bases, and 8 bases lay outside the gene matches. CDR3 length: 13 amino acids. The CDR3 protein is CASSNTLGRIQYF. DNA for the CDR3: TGTGCCAGCAGTAATACTCTCGGGAGGATTCAGTACTTC.

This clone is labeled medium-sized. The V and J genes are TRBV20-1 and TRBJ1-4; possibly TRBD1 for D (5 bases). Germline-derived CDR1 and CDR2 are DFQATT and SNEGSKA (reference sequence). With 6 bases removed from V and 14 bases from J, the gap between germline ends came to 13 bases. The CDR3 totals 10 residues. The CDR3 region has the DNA TGCAGTGCCAGGGAAGGATTGCTGTTTTTT. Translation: CSAREGLLFF.

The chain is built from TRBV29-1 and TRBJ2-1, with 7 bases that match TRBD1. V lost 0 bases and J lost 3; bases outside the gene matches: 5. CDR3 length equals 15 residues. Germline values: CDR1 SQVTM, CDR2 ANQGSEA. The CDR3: CSVEDARQGYNEQFF. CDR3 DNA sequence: TGCAGCGTTGAAGATGCCCGACAGGGCTACAATGAGCAGTTCTTC.

As DNA, the CDR3 is TGTGCCAGCAGTCTAACTAGCGGGGATCAAGAGACCCAGTACTTC. Protein sequence: CASSLTSGDQETQYF. The chain uses TRBV3-1 (or the pseudogene TRBV3-2) and TRBJ2-5; 10 nucleotides align to TRBD2. There are 15 residues in the CDR3. CDR1 and CDR2 (germline): LGHDT, YNNKEL (reference sequence). The trim removed 6 bases at V and 2 bases at J, leaving 6 bases unmatched.